This T cell receptor (beta chain) was sequenced during a study of blood T cell repertoires in COVID-19 (TCRdb year 2020). Context from the whole study: The collaborator samples originated in the United States, Italy and Spain and spanned the acute and convalescent phases of COVID-19. The prospective study material was composed of cDNA or gDNA derived from T cells, B-cell-depleted T cells, or PBMCs. Subjects who had been exposed to COVID-19, were actively infected with it, or had recovered from it provided the deeply sampled blood TCRbeta repertoires that made up the dataset. A freely available public database, intended as a resource for researchers studying the immune response to SARS-CoV-2, is where the repertoires were released. The samples were drawn from two sources: the first 160 participants of the ongoing ImmuneRACE study, and 1,254 subjects contributed by 6 global collaborators. The sample metadata nearly always contained a de-identified subject ID, COVID-19 status, age in years and sex. HLA class I and class II types, where available, came from metadata supplied by the sample provider rather than from assay-based typing. Broad study findings and their caveats: The amount of clinical and demographic metadata varied by source and participant and was provided uncurated.

TCRbeta CDR3 regions were amplified from genomic DNA by means of the immunoSEQ Assay, a bias-controlled multiplex PCR. In the paper's pipeline: The number of nucleated cells in each sample was estimated from the amplification of reference gene primers within the assay. Sequence reads were collapsed and filtered to measure the absolute abundance of every unique TCRbeta CDR3 rearrangement. For each sample, productive Simpson clonality was calculated by taking the square root of Simpson's diversity index across productive rearrangements. This immuneACCESS table, as held by TCRdb, lists in-frame sequences with V and J called but not all clones. Of the missing ones, under half trace to an unresolved V gene in checked studies; the others have no known cause. The DNA was the basis for D and trimming; V, J and clone size are from that table. Across this sample there are approximately 270,000 clones, with about 85% seen only once. The leading ten clones occupy about 0.9% of the sample.

From its cysteine to its phenylalanine, the CDR3 spans 16 amino acids. Kept here is only the CDR3 DNA, which spans 48 bases and is read in frame from base 1. The germline V gene provides CDR1 SNHLY and CDR2 FYNNEI. V and J lose 0 bases and 7 bases, and a span of 16 bases separates them. As concerns this clone: Its binding antigen is unknown. No much larger clonotype is one base removed from it; base qualities were not supplied.

At one collaborating source in Seattle, patients were enrolled during active infection and were followed longitudinally through the course of disease. The collaborating institutions used their own protocols to collect whole blood in K2EDTA tubes. For TCRbeta analysis, collaborator samples were shipped as frozen whole blood, as isolated PBMCs, or as DNA extracted from either sample type. The specimen was peripheral blood. The receptor's source is a human donor with COVID-19, enrolled during active disease. The donor label of this sample is uncertain. This sequence uses TRBV2 and TRBJ1-5; too little of a D gene remains to name it. The nucleotide sequence reads TGTGCCAGCAGTGAAGCGCATTCGGGAGGAGCGCAGCCCCAGCATTTT. This encodes CASSEAHSGGAQPQHF.